This TCR beta chain was found in a study of radiation and T cells in renal cell carcinoma. Findings of the study overall: From baseline, blood top tumor clonotypes peaked at 2 weeks post-radiation.

Deletions cut 2 bases from V and 2 bases from J, with 6 bases between. There are 13 residues in the CDR3. Germline V gene data show CDR1 as KGHSH and CDR2 as LQKENI. In the case of this clone: Its antigen is not known.

Assay: immunoSEQ multiplex PCR; the TCRdb copy retains only in-frame clones and omits some. Of 150,000 to 190,000 clones in the sample, roughly 87% were seen once. The sample's time point: blood 2 weeks post-SBRT. Stated treatment: 15 Gy SBRT to primary tumor, nephrectomy 4 weeks later. Blood was sampled at baseline, 2 weeks and 4 weeks after SBRT. V gene TRBV18 combines with J gene TRBJ2-5; D unresolved. Here the sequenced sample was blood, taken from a patient whose treatment included radiotherapy and nephrectomy. This clonotype originated in a woman aged 45-59 years with renal cell carcinoma. The CDR3 protein is CASSPGMQETQYF. The CDR3 DNA follows: TGTGCCAGCTCACCAGGGATGCAAGAGACCCAGTACTTC.